The rows below give T cell receptor beta chains drawn from one sample of a study of response to subunit inactivated influenza vaccine. Via MiXCR, TCRdb re-called the RT-PCR reads, giving one row per CDR3 protein. The sample has a few hundred thousand distinct CDR3 sequences; 21% are singletons. The sequencing used PBMCs from blood, collected approximately 20 months after vaccination. These receptors originate from a man aged 50 to 69 who received an inactivated influenza vaccine. Both conserved end residues are part of each CDR3. Fields, in order: clone size, V gene, D gene, J gene, CDR3 protein, CDR3 DNA. D genes are given only for firm matches. The size of a clone is reported for some rows only, either as once, few or many, or as a class for expanded clones.

abundance: .
v_gene: TRBV3-1
d_gene: .
j_gene: TRBJ1-5
CDR3aa: CASKITRDHNQPQHF
CDR3nt: TGTGCCAGCAAAATCACCCGGGACCACAATCAGCCCCAGCATTTT

abundance: many
v_gene: TRBV28
d_gene: .
j_gene: TRBJ1-5
CDR3aa: CAITGQFNQPQHF
CDR3nt: TGTGCCATTACCGGACAGTTCAATCAGCCCCAGCATTTT

abundance: few
v_gene: TRBV7-2
d_gene: TRBD1
j_gene: TRBJ2-1
CDR3aa: CASSRTGASNEQFF
CDR3nt: TGTGCCAGCAGCCGGACAGGGGCAAGCAATGAGCAGTTCTTC

abundance: many
v_gene: TRBV3-1
d_gene: TRBD1
j_gene: TRBJ2-7
CDR3aa: CASSREPGQGAHEQYF
CDR3nt: TGTGCCAGCAGCCGGGAACCGGGACAGGGGGCCCACGAGCAGTACTTC

abundance: .
v_gene: TRBV7-6
d_gene: TRBD2
j_gene: TRBJ2-3
CDR3aa: CASSLEVREAPDTQYF
CDR3nt: TGTGCCAGCAGCTTAGAGGTGCGGGAGGCCCCAGATACGCAGTATTTT

abundance: .
v_gene: TRBV14
d_gene: TRBD1
j_gene: TRBJ2-7
CDR3aa: CASSLARGRGYEQYF
CDR3nt: TGTGCCAGCAGCCTTGCCAGGGGGCGCGGTTACGAGCAGTACTTC

abundance: many
v_gene: TRBV3-1
d_gene: .
j_gene: TRBJ1-1
CDR3aa: CASSQDRAGFTEAFF
CDR3nt: TGTGCCAGCAGCCAAGATAGAGCGGGCTTCACTGAAGCTTTCTTT

abundance: few
v_gene: TRBV12-3/TRBV12-4
d_gene: .
j_gene: TRBJ2-2
CDR3aa: CASSLGSPGELFF
CDR3nt: TGTGCCAGCAGTTTGGGGTCCCCCGGGGAGCTGTTTTTT

abundance: .
v_gene: TRBV4-1
d_gene: .
j_gene: TRBJ1-1
CDR3aa: CASSQVTENTEAFF
CDR3nt: TGCGCCAGCAGCCAAGTGACGGAGAACACTGAAGCTTTCTTT

abundance: .
v_gene: TRBV9
d_gene: .
j_gene: TRBJ1-6
CDR3aa: CASSVATRGGTPLHF
CDR3nt: TGTGCCAGCAGCGTAGCTACTCGGGGCGGGACACCCCTCCACTTT

abundance: .
v_gene: TRBV3-1
d_gene: TRBD2
j_gene: TRBJ2-3
CDR3aa: CASSPGTSGRVVITDTQYF
CDR3nt: TGTGCCAGCAGCCCCGGGACTAGCGGGAGAGTGGTGATCACAGATACGCAGTATTTT

abundance: .
v_gene: TRBV20-1
d_gene: .
j_gene: TRBJ1-4
CDR3aa: CSATPGTREKLFF
CDR3nt: TGCAGTGCAACCCCGGGGACTCGGGAAAAACTGTTTTTT

abundance: .
v_gene: TRBV14
d_gene: TRBD1
j_gene: TRBJ2-5
CDR3aa: CASSRGQEETQYF
CDR3nt: TGTGCCAGCAGCCGAGGACAGGAAGAGACCCAGTACTTC

abundance: .
v_gene: TRBV20-1
d_gene: TRBD1
j_gene: TRBJ2-1
CDR3aa: CSARDLGTGIYNEQFF
CDR3nt: TGCAGTGCTAGAGATCTTGGGACAGGGATCTACAATGAGCAGTTCTTC

abundance: .
v_gene: TRBV20-1
d_gene: .
j_gene: TRBJ2-5
CDR3aa: CSARGDRTGQETQYF
CDR3nt: TGCAGTGCTAGAGGGGACCGGACTGGGCAAGAGACCCAGTACTTC

abundance: few
v_gene: TRBV20-1
d_gene: .
j_gene: TRBJ1-1
CDR3aa: CSARGWRDTEAFF
CDR3nt: TGCAGTGCTAGGGGCTGGAGGGACACTGAAGCTTTCTTT

abundance: few
v_gene: TRBV6-1
d_gene: .
j_gene: TRBJ1-2
CDR3aa: CASTAGSGLGYGYTF
CDR3nt: TGTGCCAGCACGGCCGGCAGTGGCCTAGGCTATGGCTACACCTTC

abundance: few
v_gene: TRBV6-2/TRBV6-3
d_gene: .
j_gene: TRBJ2-7
CDR3aa: CASSKLVRGSRREAYEQYF
CDR3nt: TGTGCCAGCAGTAAATTAGTCCGTGGCTCTCGAAGGGAGGCCTACGAGCAGTACTTC

abundance: .
v_gene: TRBV6-2/TRBV6-3
d_gene: .
j_gene: TRBJ2-7
CDR3aa: CASTSPGQTYEQYF
CDR3nt: TGTGCCAGCACCTCCCCCGGACAGACCTACGAGCAGTACTTC

abundance: many
v_gene: TRBV20-1
d_gene: .
j_gene: TRBJ1-1
CDR3aa: CSASQTNTEAFF
CDR3nt: TGCAGTGCTAGTCAGACGAACACTGAAGCTTTCTTT

abundance: few
v_gene: TRBV10-1
d_gene: TRBD1
j_gene: TRBJ1-1
CDR3aa: CASSDSPGTENTEAFF
CDR3nt: TGCGCCAGCAGTGATTCGCCCGGGACAGAGAACACTGAAGCTTTCTTT

abundance: .
v_gene: TRBV7-8
d_gene: .
j_gene: TRBJ1-3
CDR3aa: CASSASVAGKGSGNTIYF
CDR3nt: TGTGCCAGCAGCGCCTCCGTTGCAGGGAAGGGTTCTGGAAACACCATATATTTT

abundance: once
v_gene: TRBV6-5
d_gene: .
j_gene: TRBJ2-2
CDR3aa: CASSYGTLNTGELFF
CDR3nt: TGTGCCAGCAGTTACGGGACCCTCAACACCGGGGAGCTGTTTTTT

abundance: few
v_gene: TRBV10-3
d_gene: TRBD1
j_gene: TRBJ1-1
CDR3aa: CAISVNRGRGVNTEAFF
CDR3nt: TGTGCCATCAGCGTAAACAGGGGGCGCGGGGTAAACACTGAAGCTTTCTTT

abundance: .
v_gene: TRBV18
d_gene: TRBD1
j_gene: TRBJ1-1
CDR3aa: CASSPLRDRANTEAFF
CDR3nt: TGTGCCAGCTCACCACTCCGGGACAGGGCGAACACTGAAGCTTTCTTT

abundance: many
v_gene: TRBV7-2
d_gene: .
j_gene: TRBJ1-2
CDR3aa: CASRTLFSDYGYTF
CDR3nt: TGTGCCAGCAGGACGTTATTTAGTGACTATGGCTACACCTTC

abundance: .
v_gene: TRBV3-1
d_gene: TRBD2
j_gene: TRBJ2-3
CDR3aa: CASSWSGRGTDTQYF
CDR3nt: TGTGCCAGCAGTTGGAGCGGGAGGGGCACAGATACGCAGTATTTT

abundance: many
v_gene: TRBV7-6
d_gene: .
j_gene: TRBJ2-5
CDR3aa: CASSLLGTGGETQYF
CDR3nt: TGTGCCAGCAGCTTATTGGGAACCGGAGGGGAGACCCAGTACTTC

abundance: few
v_gene: TRBV5-1
d_gene: TRBD2
j_gene: TRBJ2-7
CDR3aa: CASSLGLAGVADEQYF
CDR3nt: TGCGCCAGCAGCCTCGGACTAGCGGGAGTCGCTGACGAGCAGTACTTC

abundance: many
v_gene: TRBV7-6
d_gene: .
j_gene: TRBJ1-4
CDR3aa: CASSLTQGLGEKLFF
CDR3nt: TGTGCCAGCAGCTTAACCCAGGGGCTGGGGGAAAAACTGTTTTTT

abundance: .
v_gene: TRBV12-3/TRBV12-4
d_gene: .
j_gene: TRBJ2-2
CDR3aa: CASSLTGGRLNTGELFF
CDR3nt: TGTGCCAGCAGTTTAACTGGGGGACGACTCAACACCGGGGAGCTGTTTTTT

abundance: .
v_gene: TRBV20-1
d_gene: .
j_gene: TRBJ2-5
CDR3aa: CSSSSGPVETQYF
CDR3nt: TGCAGCTCATCTTCCGGGCCGGTAGAGACCCAGTACTTC

abundance: .
v_gene: TRBV2
d_gene: .
j_gene: TRBJ1-1
CDR3aa: CASCLSEEWNTEAFF
CDR3nt: TGTGCCAGCTGTCTATCAGAGGAATGGAACACTGAAGCTTTCTTT

abundance: .
v_gene: TRBV2
d_gene: TRBD2
j_gene: TRBJ2-5
CDR3aa: CASRGRGEETQYF
CDR3nt: TGTGCCAGCAGGGGTCGGGGGGAAGAGACCCAGTACTTC

abundance: many
v_gene: TRBV7-9
d_gene: .
j_gene: TRBJ2-7
CDR3aa: CASSLMAYEQYF
CDR3nt: TGTGCCAGCAGCTTAATGGCCTACGAGCAGTACTTC

abundance: few
v_gene: TRBV20-1
d_gene: TRBD2
j_gene: TRBJ2-2
CDR3aa: CSARLAGLSGELFF
CDR3nt: TGCAGTGCAAGACTAGCGGGCTTATCCGGGGAGCTGTTTTTT

abundance: few
v_gene: TRBV12-3/TRBV12-4
d_gene: TRBD2
j_gene: TRBJ2-1
CDR3aa: CASGSSGKGGNEQFF
CDR3nt: TGTGCCAGCGGATCTAGCGGGAAGGGAGGCAATGAGCAGTTCTTC

abundance: .
v_gene: TRBV5-1
d_gene: .
j_gene: TRBJ1-4
CDR3aa: CASSLGGGTANEKLFF
CDR3nt: TGCGCCAGCAGCTTGGGCGGGGGAACGGCTAATGAAAAACTGTTTTTT

abundance: .
v_gene: TRBV11-2
d_gene: TRBD2
j_gene: TRBJ2-3
CDR3aa: CASSFSASGATDTQYF
CDR3nt: TGTGCCAGCAGCTTTTCAGCTAGCGGGGCCACAGATACGCAGTATTTT

abundance: .
v_gene: TRBV4-1
d_gene: .
j_gene: TRBJ1-5
CDR3aa: CASSQGHTSNQPQHF
CDR3nt: TGCGCCAGCAGCCAAGGCCATACTAGCAATCAGCCCCAGCATTTT

abundance: .
v_gene: TRBV5-1
d_gene: TRBD1
j_gene: TRBJ2-2
CDR3aa: CASSIAGTGFGELFF
CDR3nt: TGCGCCAGCAGCATCGCCGGGACAGGGTTCGGGGAGCTGTTTTTT

abundance: many
v_gene: TRBV5-1
d_gene: TRBD1
j_gene: TRBJ1-1
CDR3aa: CASSATGTTEAFF
CDR3nt: TGCGCCAGCAGCGCGACAGGGACCACTGAAGCTTTCTTT

abundance: few
v_gene: TRBV5-1
d_gene: TRBD1
j_gene: TRBJ2-5
CDR3aa: CASSLALQGAQETQYF
CDR3nt: TGCGCCAGCAGCTTGGCCCTACAGGGGGCCCAAGAGACCCAGTACTTC

abundance: .
v_gene: TRBV5-1
d_gene: .
j_gene: TRBJ2-3
CDR3aa: CASSLSLQGSTDTQYF
CDR3nt: TGCGCCAGCAGCTTGAGTCTGCAGGGTAGCACAGATACGCAGTATTTT

abundance: .
v_gene: TRBV11-2
d_gene: .
j_gene: TRBJ1-2
CDR3aa: CASSLEAFPGHNYGYTF
CDR3nt: TGTGCCAGCAGCTTAGAGGCATTTCCGGGACACAACTATGGCTACACCTTC

abundance: many
v_gene: TRBV4-3
d_gene: .
j_gene: TRBJ2-2
CDR3aa: CASSQRPAGTNTGELFF
CDR3nt: TGCGCCAGCAGCCAACGGCCGGCGGGGACGAACACCGGGGAGCTGTTTTTT

abundance: few
v_gene: TRBV5-1
d_gene: .
j_gene: TRBJ1-1
CDR3aa: CASTPGGLDSLNTEAFF
CDR3nt: TGCGCCAGCACACCCGGGGGGCTAGACAGTCTGAACACTGAAGCTTTCTTT

abundance: .
v_gene: TRBV27
d_gene: .
j_gene: TRBJ1-6
CDR3aa: CASSSTQGWNSPLHF
CDR3nt: TGTGCCAGCAGTTCCACACAGGGCTGGAATTCACCCCTCCACTTT

abundance: .
v_gene: TRBV10-3
d_gene: .
j_gene: TRBJ2-3
CDR3aa: CAISESDTQYF
CDR3nt: TGTGCCATCAGTGAGTCAGATACGCAGTATTTT

abundance: few
v_gene: TRBV5-1
d_gene: TRBD2
j_gene: TRBJ2-1
CDR3aa: CASSRTSGRGEQFF
CDR3nt: TGCGCCAGCAGCCGGACTAGCGGGAGAGGTGAGCAGTTCTTC

abundance: few
v_gene: TRBV9
d_gene: .
j_gene: TRBJ2-5
CDR3aa: CASSVARSPGETQYF
CDR3nt: TGTGCCAGCAGCGTAGCTCGCAGCCCCGGGGAGACCCAGTACTTC

abundance: few
v_gene: TRBV10-1
d_gene: TRBD2
j_gene: TRBJ2-3
CDR3aa: CASSEGTSGLKDTQYF
CDR3nt: TGCGCCAGCAGTGAGGGGACTAGCGGGCTGAAAGATACGCAGTATTTT